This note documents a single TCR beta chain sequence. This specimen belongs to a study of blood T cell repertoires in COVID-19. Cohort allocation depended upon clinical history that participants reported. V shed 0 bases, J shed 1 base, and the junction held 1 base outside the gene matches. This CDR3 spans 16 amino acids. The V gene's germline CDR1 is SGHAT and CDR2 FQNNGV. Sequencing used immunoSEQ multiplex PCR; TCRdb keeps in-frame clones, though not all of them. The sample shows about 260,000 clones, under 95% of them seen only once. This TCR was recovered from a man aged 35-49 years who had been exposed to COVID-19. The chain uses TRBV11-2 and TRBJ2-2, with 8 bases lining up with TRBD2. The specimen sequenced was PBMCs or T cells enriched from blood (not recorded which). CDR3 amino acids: CASSLEAGVNTGELFF. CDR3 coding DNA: TGTGCCAGCAGCTTAGAAGCGGGAGTGAACACCGGGGAGCTGTTTTTT.